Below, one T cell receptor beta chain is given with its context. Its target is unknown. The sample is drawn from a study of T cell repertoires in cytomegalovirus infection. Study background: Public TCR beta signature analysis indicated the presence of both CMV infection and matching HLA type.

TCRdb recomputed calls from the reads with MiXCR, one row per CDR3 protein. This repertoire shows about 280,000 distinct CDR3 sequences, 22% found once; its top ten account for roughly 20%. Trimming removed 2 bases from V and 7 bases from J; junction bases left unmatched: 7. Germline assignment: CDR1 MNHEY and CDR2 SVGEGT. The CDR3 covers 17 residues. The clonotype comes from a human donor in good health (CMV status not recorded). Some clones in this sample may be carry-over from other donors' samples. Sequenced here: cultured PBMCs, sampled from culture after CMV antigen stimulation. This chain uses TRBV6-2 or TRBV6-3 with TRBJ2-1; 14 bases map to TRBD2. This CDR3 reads CASSYSPGLAGGNEQFF. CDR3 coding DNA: TGTGCCAGCAGTTACAGCCCTGGACTAGCGGGAGGAAATGAGCAGTTCTTC.